This T cell receptor beta chain was profiled in a study of blood T cell repertoires in COVID-19. Study background: Researchers got acute and convalescent COVID-19 samples from the United States, Italy and Spain. PBMCs, B-cell-depleted T cells, or T cells provided the cDNA or gDNA that made up the material.

With 4 bases clipped from V and 8 bases from J, the junction kept 7 bases outside the gene matches. Germline V CDR1 and CDR2: GTSNPN, SVGIG (reference sequence). The CDR3 extends over 13 amino acids. The authors' processing: Estimates of nucleated cell counts were drawn from the amplification of reference gene primers. Produced via immunoSEQ multiplex PCR; TCRdb's table is partial and in-frame only. D and trimming were read from the DNA, whereas the V and J calls and clone size are those reported in that table. The data show under 150,000 clones, with 70% to 90% seen just once and approximately 13% held by the top ten.

This chain links TRBV30 with TRBJ1-4; the match to TRBD1 covers 7 bases. The clonotype was recovered from a man in his 60s with active or convalescent COVID-19. The sample taken for sequencing was peripheral blood. In nucleotides, the CDR3 is TGTGCCTGGACCGGGACAGCCCAAGAAAAACTGTTTTTT. This encodes CAWTGTAQEKLFF.